One T cell receptor beta chain is described in this entry. The clone's antigen remains unknown. No qualities accompany the bases; no much larger clone lies one base away. This sample is part of a study of CD8+CD57+ T cells in acquired aplastic anemia (dated by TCRdb to the late 2010s). Study-wide context: A mean of about 3.2 ug of DNA, ranging from about 0.2 to 27.4 ug, was extracted from sorted CD4+ and CD8+ cells. A CD8+CD57+ expansion meant a frequency higher than the mean frequency seen in healthy subjects. General findings and caveats noted by the study authors: Between patients and healthy controls, no significant difference in CD8+ Simpson's diversity was found (P=0.060). Twenty-nine CD8+ CDR3 sequences were found in both patients and controls but appeared to be highly expressed in patients and within the immunodominant clones of the patients.

Flow cytometry had shown CD8+CD57+ cell expansion in the patients selected for sequencing. All patients had severe acquired aplastic anemia diagnosed by International Study of Aplastic Anemia and Agranulocytosis and Camitta criteria. Patients had received no therapy at the time of blood sampling. The study deep-sequenced TCR repertoires of sorted CD4+ and CD8+ blood T cells from severe aplastic anemia patients and healthy subjects. Patients were enrolled under clinicaltrials.gov protocols 00001620, 01623167, 00001397, 00071045, 00081523 and 00961064 in the USA. Ficoll-Paque density gradient centrifugation was used to isolate peripheral blood mononuclear cells. Before DNA extraction, CD4+ and CD8+ T cells were sorted by FACS or by magnetic beads. Profiling of TCR beta VDJ combinations and CDR3 sequences used genomic DNA as the template. An Illumina HiSeq 2000 was the platform used for TCR repertoire sequencing. The paper's data handling went like this. Repertoire assessment relied on Simpson's diversity index, CDR3 size and DJ length profiles, and TRBV/TRBJ rearrangement plots. The most abundant DNA sequence in the deep sequencing data was defined as the immunodominant clone. CDR3 amino acid sequences were checked for sharing across subjects and were also compared against the VDJdb database and published repertoires. TCRdb trimmed public reads at Q25 via fastp, called clones via MiXCR and kept in-frame beta chains. CDR3 protein duplicates are merged, each entry listing the most common genes and DNA. The V and J calls here are based on TCRdb, not the publication. The sample has about 160,000 distinct CDR3 sequences on record, about two thirds of them singletons. The ten largest clones add up to more than 35% of the sample.

The sequenced sample was sorted CD4+, CD8+, or CD8+CD57+ T cells (not recorded which) from PBMCs. The TCR originated in a human donor with aplastic anemia.

CDR3 reads: CATRSASGGYNEQFF. The nucleotide sequence reads as follows: TGTGCCACCAGGTCCGCTAGCGGGGGATACAATGAGCAGTTCTTC. The chain is assembled from TRBV24-1 and TRBJ2-1, with 10 central nucleotides matching TRBD2. Reading the germline V gene gives CDR1 KGHDR and CDR2 SFDVKD. The CDR3 numbers 15 residues from cysteine through phenylalanine. This entry keeps only the CDR3 DNA: 45 bases, framed from base 1. From V the trimming removes 7 bases and from J it removes 4 bases, while the gene matches leave 6 bases of the junction unaccounted for.